This TCR beta chain is from a study of CD8 T cells in ankylosing spondylitis. Overall study findings and caveats: Clones tied to disease were said to be significantly enriched in matched ankylosing spondylitis synovial fluid.

The trim removed 0 bases at V and 6 bases at J, leaving 9 bases unmatched. The CDR3 loop spans 16 amino acids. Germline V CDR1 and CDR2: DFQATT, SNEGSKA (reference sequence). As regards this clonotype: Its matching antigen is unknown.

Quantitative molecular-barcoded 5'-RACE generated the TCR beta libraries. MiXCR was run by TCRdb on the 5' RACE reads, yielding one entry per CDR3 protein. The data contain approximately 300,000 distinct CDR3 sequences, around 20% of them singletons. The TCR sequence derives from a female donor with ankylosing spondylitis or in good health (not recorded which). The chain employs TRBV20-1 and TRBJ2-3; TRBD1 matches at 10 bases. Sequencing was done on a sample of blood, either unsorted or a sorted T cell fraction (not recorded which). The CDR3 DNA reads TGCAGTGCTAGAGAGACGCCGGGACAGGGGAGGGATACGCAGTATTTT. This translates into CSARETPGQGRDTQYF.